The present T cell receptor (beta chain) was sequenced within a study of T cells in Graves' hyperthyroidism and ophthalmopathy. V was shortened by 5 bases and J by 3 bases, with 8 bases between the two germline ends. CDR1 and CDR2 from the germline V gene are LNHDA and SQIVND (reference sequence). The CDR3 contains 13 residues. Regarding the study as a whole: Most clonotypes expanded in thyroid above 0.001 were likewise present in blood.

The authors deemed Graves' hyperthyroidism stable absent ophthalmopathy progression within 18 months. Exclusion of patients followed from uncontrolled infection, other autoimmune disease, pregnancy or lactation. PBMCs were derived from more than 8 ml fresh peripheral blood. Amplification targeted TCR beta CDR3 regions from RNA transcripts. The HTBI primer set was used in a first-round RT-PCR of the TCR CDR3. MiXCR was run by TCRdb on the multiplex PCR reads, yielding one entry per CDR3 protein. The sample has approximately 640,000 distinct CDR3 sequences, approximately 15% seen once. This clonotype appeared once. The antigen is undetermined.

This sequence was found in a man aged 50 to 59 with Graves' hyperthyroidism. The chain carries TRBV19 and TRBJ2-1; D is unclear. The sample consisted of blood. The CDR3 DNA reads TGTGCCAGTAGTCCCATAGGCTACAATGAGCAGTTCTTC. This translates into CASSPIGYNEQFF.